A single TCR beta chain is shown here with its context. Germline V gene sequence: CDR1 SGDLS, CDR2 YYNGEE. Unmatched junction bases numbered 4, after V lost 4 bases and J lost 3 bases. The CDR3 consists of 14 residues. Clones were read by immunoSEQ multiplex PCR, and TCRdb kept only the in-frame ones, dropping some. The table lists around 94,000 clones, 92% of them singletons. This sample stems from a study of blood T cell repertoires in COVID-19. J is TRBJ2-3 and V is TRBV9; TRBD1 matches 8 bases. The receptor comes from a woman aged 45-60 years with COVID-19, enrolled during active disease. Sequenced input: peripheral blood. The CDR3 loop reads CASSFGQGTDTQYF. The CDR3 coding sequence is TGTGCCAGCAGCTTTGGACAGGGAACAGATACGCAGTATTTT.